The 13 T cell receptor beta chains presented below share a single source sample, sequenced in a study of vaccination and CD4 T cells after COVID-19. Specified treatment: roughly 11-day PBMC culture with coronavirus spike peptide pools or control peptides (ViraFEST assay). Their antigens remain unidentified. Cultured CD4+ T cell DNA underwent sequencing with the Oncomine TCR Beta short-read assay. TCRdb re-called the PCR reads through MiXCR, storing one row per CDR3 protein. There are 19,000 or so distinct CDR3 sequences in the sample; around 42% occur only once, and over 2.5% lies in the top ten. Material: CD4+ T cells from blood, cultured in vitro, obtained after SARS-CoV-2 vaccination. The receptors come from a human donor who had recovered from COVID-19.

This clonotype was recorded a few times. The genes are TRBV7-2 and TRBJ1-2, with D uncertain. CDR1 and CDR2 from the germline V gene are SGHTA and FQGNSA. This CDR3 region has 14 residues. V was trimmed by 0 bases and J by 8 bases, leaving 13 bases between them. Here the CDR3 DNA reads TGTGCCAGCAGCTTAGCCGGTGTCGCAGGCGGCTACACCTTC. It codes for CASSLAGVAGGYTF. Full variable domain (outside the CDR3, taken from reference TRBV7-2 and TRBJ1-2): GAGVSQSPSNKVTEKGKDVELRCDPISGHTALYWYRQSLGQGLEFLIYFQGNSAPDKSGLPSDRFSAERTGGSVSTLTIQRTQQEDSAVYLCASSLAGVAGGYTFGSGTRLTVV.

The V call is TRBV6-5, the J call TRBJ1-3, with TRBD1 as a possible D gene (5 bases). V was trimmed by 0 bases and J by 8 bases, leaving 14 bases between them. Germline-derived CDR1 and CDR2 are MNHEY and SVGAGI. This CDR3 has 15 residues. The CDR3 bases are TGTGCCAGCAGTTACTCGGGTTACAGGAGGGACACCATATATTTT. It codes for CASSYSGYRRDTIYF.

The chain couples TRBV7-2 to TRBJ2-2; D is undetermined. V was trimmed by 5 bases and J by 0 bases, leaving 1 base between them. Germline V lookup: CDR1 SGHTA, CDR2 FQGNSA. The CDR3 loop spans 12 amino acids. The CDR3 here is CASSANTGELFF. The DNA for the CDR3 is TGTGCCAGCAGCGCGAACACCGGGGAGCTGTTTTTT.

This clonotype was observed a handful of times. V gene TRBV10-1 combines with J gene TRBJ2-3; TRBD1 agrees at 7 bases. This CDR3 spans 14 amino acids. Germline CDR1 WNHNN, CDR2 SYGVQD (reference sequence). Trimming took 5 bases from V and 1 from J; bases not matched to a gene: 3. The CDR3 nucleotides are TGCGCCAGCAGTTCTACAGGGGGCACAGATACGCAGTATTTT. Its protein is CASSSTGGTDTQYF.

The V and J genes are TRBV27 and TRBJ1-1, with 9 bases fitting TRBD1. V was clipped by 3 bases and J by 3 bases; unmatched bases: 2. Germline V gene lookup returns CDR1 MNHEY and CDR2 SMNVEV (reference sequence). The CDR3 spans 14 residues. The CDR3 is CASSFRTGDTEAFF. The CDR3, as DNA: TGTGCCAGCAGTTTTAGGACAGGGGACACTGAAGCTTTCTTT.

The V and J genes are TRBV5-1 and TRBJ1-5; perhaps TRBD1 as D (6 bases). Deletions cut 0 bases from V and 7 bases from J, with 14 bases between. Looked up from germline, CDR1 is SGHRS and CDR2 is YFSETQ. The CDR3 length is 15 residues. The DNA of the CDR3 is TGCGCCAGCAGCTTGGATTCAGGGGACGACCAGCCCCAGCATTTT. It specifies CASSLDSGDDQPQHF.

This chain joins TRBV5-1 and TRBJ2-7, with 8 bases lining up with TRBD2. V trimming: 4 bases; J trimming: 4 bases; junction bases outside the gene matches: 10. CDR3 length equals 15 residues. Germline CDR1 reads SGHRS; CDR2 reads YFSETQ. CDR3 sequence reads: CASSLGTSGIYEQYF. The CDR3 DNA reads as TGCGCCAGCAGCCTAGGCACTAGCGGAATATACGAGCAGTACTTC.

This clonotype ranks as medium-sized (0.01 to 0.1%). The chain links TRBV20-1 to TRBJ1-1, with D perhaps TRBD1 (5 bases). Germline lookup yields CDR1 DFQATT and CDR2 SNEGSKA (reference sequence). Trimming removed 3 bases from V and 1 base from J, with 12 bases in between. The CDR3 sequence is 14 residues long. The CDR3 protein is CSASWGFENTEAFF. Here the CDR3 DNA reads TGCAGTGCTAGTTGGGGGTTCGAGAACACTGAAGCTTTCTTT.

About this clonotype: With a much larger clone just one base away, this may be a read error. The chain combines TRBV20-1 with TRBJ1-4; D might be TRBD1 (5 bases). The CDR3 is 14 amino acids. V lost 2 bases to trimming and J lost 6 bases, with 13 bases between them. The germline gives CDR1 DFQATT, CDR2 SNEGSKA (reference sequence). The CDR3 region has the DNA TGCAGTGCTAGACGAGGACGGGGGGATGAAAAACTGTTTTTT. Its translation is CSARRGRGDEKLFF.

The rearrangement links TRBV7-9 to TRBJ1-1; D is ambiguous. Germline V CDR1 and CDR2: SEHNR, FQNEAQ (reference sequence). V lost 1 base and J 6 bases, leaving 9 bases between the germline ends. This CDR3 has 13 residues. CDR3 loop: CASSLGAWAEAFF. The CDR3 DNA sequence: TGTGCCAGCAGCTTAGGAGCGTGGGCTGAAGCTTTCTTT.

This clonotype was seen once. The chain links TRBV7-9 to TRBJ2-7; D assignment may be TRBD1 or TRBD2 (5 bases each). This CDR3 spans 14 amino acids. The V gene lost 0 bases and the J gene lost 4 bases, with 10 bases spanning the gap. Looked up from germline, CDR1 is SEHNR and CDR2 is FQNEAQ (reference sequence). CDR3: CASSLAVGRYEQYF. For the CDR3, the DNA is TGTGCCAGCAGCTTAGCGGTGGGACGGTACGAGCAGTACTTC. Filled out from reference TRBV7-9 and TRBJ2-7, the complete variable domain reads DTGVSQNPRHKITKRGQNVTFRCDPISEHNRLYWYRQTLGQGPEFLTYFQNEAQLEKSRLLSDRFSAERPKGSFSTLEIQRTEQGDSAMYLCASSLAVGRYEQYFGPGTRLTVT.

The chain has TRBV25-1 and TRBJ1-2; no clear D gene. The germline V gene has CDR1 MGHDK and CDR2 SYGVNS. Trimming took off 3 bases at V and 3 bases at J, with 8 bases between the two ends. The CDR3 runs 13 residues. DNA for the CDR3: TGTGCCAGCAGTGAGGCAGACTACTATGGCTACACCTTC. This translates into CASSEADYYGYTF.

This clonotype was seen a handful of times. For the CDR3, the DNA is TGTGCCACCAGCAGAGATTTCGGGGAGACTACTGAAGCTTTCTTT. Protein: CATSRDFGETTEAFF. This sequence joins TRBV15 and TRBJ1-1, with D unresolved. The CDR3 contains 15 residues. Trimming removed 0 bases at V and 5 bases at J, with 13 bases between. CDR1 and CDR2 (germline): LNHNV, YYDKDF (reference sequence).